This T cell receptor (beta chain) was found in a study of molecular identifiers for immune sequencing clone quantification. Using its own MiXCR run on the PCR reads, TCRdb lists one record per CDR3 protein. The table records tens of thousands of distinct CDR3 sequences, approximately 22% of them present only once. The CDR3 covers 14 residues. Germline CDR1 MNHEY, CDR2 SVGEGT. The trim removed 2 bases at V and 4 bases at J, leaving 1 base unmatched. This chain joins TRBV6-2 or TRBV6-3 and TRBJ2-7, with 11 bases fitting TRBD2. Sequencing input: naive CD8+ T cells from blood, with Jurkat cell RNA spiked in. Described subset: FACS-sorted CD8+CD4-CCR7+CD45RA+ naive T cells. The TCR sequence derives from a human donor in good health. Some libraries in this study had Jurkat cell RNA spiked in. The CDR3 nucleotides are TGTGCCAGCAGTTACGGACTAGCGGGTTACGAGCAGTACTTC. Translated, it gives CASSYGLAGYEQYF.